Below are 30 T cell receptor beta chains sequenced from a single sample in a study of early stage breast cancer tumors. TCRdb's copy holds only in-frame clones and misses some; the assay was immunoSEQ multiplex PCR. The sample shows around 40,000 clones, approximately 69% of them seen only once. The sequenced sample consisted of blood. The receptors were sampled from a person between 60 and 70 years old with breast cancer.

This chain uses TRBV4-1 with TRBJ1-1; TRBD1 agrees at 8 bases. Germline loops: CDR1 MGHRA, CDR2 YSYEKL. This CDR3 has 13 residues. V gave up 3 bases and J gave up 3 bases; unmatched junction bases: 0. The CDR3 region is CASSQDRDTEAFF. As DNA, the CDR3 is TGCGCCAGCAGCCAGGACAGGGACACTGAAGCTTTCTTT.

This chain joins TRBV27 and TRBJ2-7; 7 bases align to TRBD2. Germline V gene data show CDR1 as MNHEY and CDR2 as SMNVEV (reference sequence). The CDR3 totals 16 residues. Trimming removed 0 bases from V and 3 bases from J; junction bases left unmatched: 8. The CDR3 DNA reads TGTGCCAGCAGTTTATCGGGGGGGGACGGGTTCTACGAGCAGTACTTC. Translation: CASSLSGGDGFYEQYF.

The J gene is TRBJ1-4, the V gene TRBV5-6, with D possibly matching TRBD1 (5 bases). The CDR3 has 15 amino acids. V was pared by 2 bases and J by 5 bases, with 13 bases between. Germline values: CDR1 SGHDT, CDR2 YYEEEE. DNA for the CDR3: TGTGCCAGCAGCTTATTTGGGGGGGAGAATGAAAAACTGTTTTTT. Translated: CASSLFGGENEKLFF. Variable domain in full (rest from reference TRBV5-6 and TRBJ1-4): DAGVTQSPTHLIKTRGQQVTLRCSPKSGHDTVSWYQQALGQGPQFIFQYYEEEERQRGNFPDRFSGHQFPNYSSELNVNALLLGDSALYLCASSLFGGENEKLFFGSGTQLSVL.

The CDR3 reads CASRETGRYEQYF. The CDR3 nucleotides read TGTGCCAGCAGGGAGACAGGGCGCTACGAGCAGTACTTC. The chain employs TRBV27 and TRBJ2-7; 7 nucleotides line up with TRBD1. J gave up 3 bases and V 6 bases, and 5 bases lay outside the gene matches. Germline assignment: CDR1 MNHEY and CDR2 SMNVEV (reference sequence). This CDR3 is built from 13 residues.

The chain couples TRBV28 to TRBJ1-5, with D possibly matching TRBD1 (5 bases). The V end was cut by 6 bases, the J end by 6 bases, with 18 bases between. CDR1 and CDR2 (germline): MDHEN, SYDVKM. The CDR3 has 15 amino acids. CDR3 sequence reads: CASRLGTPGIQPQHF. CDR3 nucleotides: TGTGCCAGCAGACTCGGGACTCCCGGGATTCAGCCCCAGCATTTT.

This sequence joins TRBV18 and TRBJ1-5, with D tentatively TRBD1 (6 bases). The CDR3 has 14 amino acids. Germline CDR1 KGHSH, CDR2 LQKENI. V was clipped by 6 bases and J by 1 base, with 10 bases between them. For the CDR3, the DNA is TGTGCCAGCTCCCAAGGACAGAGCAATCAGCCCCAGCATTTT. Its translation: CASSQGQSNQPQHF. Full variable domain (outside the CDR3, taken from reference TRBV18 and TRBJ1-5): NAGVMQNPRHLVRRRGQEARLRCSPMKGHSHVYWYRQLPEEGLKFMVYLQKENIIDESGMPKERFSAEFPKEGPSILRIQQVVRGDSAAYFCASSQGQSNQPQHFGDGTRLSIL.

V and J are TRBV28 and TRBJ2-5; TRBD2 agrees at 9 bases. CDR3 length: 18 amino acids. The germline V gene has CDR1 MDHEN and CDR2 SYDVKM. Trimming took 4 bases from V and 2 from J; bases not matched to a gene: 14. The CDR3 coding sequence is TGTGCCAGCAGTTCCCCCTCTTCTAGCGGGGCCAGACAAGAGACCCAGTACTTC. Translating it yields CASSSPSSSGARQETQYF.

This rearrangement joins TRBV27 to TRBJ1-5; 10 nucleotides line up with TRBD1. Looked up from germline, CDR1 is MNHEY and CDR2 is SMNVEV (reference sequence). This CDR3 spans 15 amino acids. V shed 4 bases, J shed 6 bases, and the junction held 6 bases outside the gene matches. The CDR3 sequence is CASSSGQGLGQPQHF. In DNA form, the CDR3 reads TGTGCCAGCAGTTCGGGACAGGGGTTAGGTCAGCCCCAGCATTTT.

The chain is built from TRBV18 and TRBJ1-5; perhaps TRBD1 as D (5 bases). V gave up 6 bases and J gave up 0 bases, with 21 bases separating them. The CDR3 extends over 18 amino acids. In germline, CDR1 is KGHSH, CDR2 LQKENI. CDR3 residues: CASSGPGPTPYSNQPQHF. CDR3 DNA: TGTGCCAGCTCCGGACCGGGACCGACTCCCTATAGCAATCAGCCCCAGCATTTT.

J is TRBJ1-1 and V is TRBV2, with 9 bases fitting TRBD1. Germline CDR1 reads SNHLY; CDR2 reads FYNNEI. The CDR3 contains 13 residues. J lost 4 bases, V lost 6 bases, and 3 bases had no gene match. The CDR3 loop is CASRGQGTTEAFF. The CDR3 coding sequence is TGTGCCAGCAGGGGACAGGGTACCACTGAAGCTTTCTTT.

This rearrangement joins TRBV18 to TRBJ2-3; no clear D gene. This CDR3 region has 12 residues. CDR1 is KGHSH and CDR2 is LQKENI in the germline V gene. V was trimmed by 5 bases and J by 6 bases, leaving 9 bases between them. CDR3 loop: CASSSRADTQYF. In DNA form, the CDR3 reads TGTGCCAGCTCAAGTAGGGCGGATACGCAGTATTTT.

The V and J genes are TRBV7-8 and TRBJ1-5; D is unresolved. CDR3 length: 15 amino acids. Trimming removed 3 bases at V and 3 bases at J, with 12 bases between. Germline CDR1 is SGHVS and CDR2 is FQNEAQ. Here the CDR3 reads CASSFALSSNQPQHF. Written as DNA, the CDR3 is TGTGCCAGCAGCTTCGCTCTCAGTTCCAATCAGCCCCAGCATTTT.

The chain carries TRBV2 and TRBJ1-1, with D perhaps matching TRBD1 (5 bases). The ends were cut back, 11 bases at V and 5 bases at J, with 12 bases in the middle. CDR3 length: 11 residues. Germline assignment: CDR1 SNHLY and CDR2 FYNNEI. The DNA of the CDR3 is TGTGCCTCGGGGGGTGGGACTGAAGCTTTCTTT. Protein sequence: CASGGGTEAFF.

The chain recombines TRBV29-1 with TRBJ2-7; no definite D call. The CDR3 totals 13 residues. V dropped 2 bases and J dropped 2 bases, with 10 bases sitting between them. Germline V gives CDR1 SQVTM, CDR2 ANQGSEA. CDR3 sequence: CSVEQDGPYEQYF. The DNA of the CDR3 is TGCAGCGTTGAACAGGACGGACCCTACGAGCAGTACTTC.

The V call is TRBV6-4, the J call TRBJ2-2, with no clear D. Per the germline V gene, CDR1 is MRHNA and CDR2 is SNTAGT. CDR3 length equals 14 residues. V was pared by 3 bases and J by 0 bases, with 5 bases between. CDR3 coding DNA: TGTGCCAGCAGTGAGGGTACGAACACCGGGGAGCTGTTTTTT. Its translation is CASSEGTNTGELFF.

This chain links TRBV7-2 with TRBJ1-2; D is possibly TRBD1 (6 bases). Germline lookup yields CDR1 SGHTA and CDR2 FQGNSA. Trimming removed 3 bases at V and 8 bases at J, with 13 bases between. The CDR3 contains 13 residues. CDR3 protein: CASSFMQGSGYTF. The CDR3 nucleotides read TGTGCCAGCAGCTTCATGCAGGGGTCGGGCTACACCTTC.

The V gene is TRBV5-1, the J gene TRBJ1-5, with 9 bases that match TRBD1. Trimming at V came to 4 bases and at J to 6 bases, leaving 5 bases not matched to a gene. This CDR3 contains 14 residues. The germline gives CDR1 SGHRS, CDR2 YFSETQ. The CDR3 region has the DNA TGCGCCAGCAGCCCGGGACAGGGCGTTCAGCCCCAGCATTTT. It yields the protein CASSPGQGVQPQHF.

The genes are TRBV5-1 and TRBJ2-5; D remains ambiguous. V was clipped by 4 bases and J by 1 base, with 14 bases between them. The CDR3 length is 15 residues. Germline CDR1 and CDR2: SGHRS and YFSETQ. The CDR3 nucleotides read TGCGCCAGCAGCCCTGGGCAGCTCTCCCAAGAGACCCAGTACTTC. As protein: CASSPGQLSQETQYF. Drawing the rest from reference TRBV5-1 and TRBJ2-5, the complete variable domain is KAGVTQTPRYLIKTRGQQVTLSCSPISGHRSVSWYQQTPGQGLQFLFEYFSETQRNKGNFPGRFSGRQFSNSRSEMNVSTLELGDSALYLCASSPGQLSQETQYFGPGTRLLVL.

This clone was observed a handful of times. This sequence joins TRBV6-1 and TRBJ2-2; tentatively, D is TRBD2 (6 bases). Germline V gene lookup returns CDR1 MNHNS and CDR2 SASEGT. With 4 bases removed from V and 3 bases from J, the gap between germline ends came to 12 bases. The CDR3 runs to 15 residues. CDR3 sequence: CASSGVRDYTGELFF. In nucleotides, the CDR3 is TGTGCCAGCAGTGGGGTGCGGGACTACACCGGGGAGCTGTTTTTT.

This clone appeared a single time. The CDR3 here is CASSLESREQYF. CDR3 DNA: TGTGCCAGCAGCTTAGAGTCAAGGGAGCAGTACTTC. The chain uses TRBV7-2 and TRBJ2-7, with D uncertain. The CDR3 length is 12 residues. Between the trimmed V and J ends, which lost 1 base and 7 bases, there was a span of 8 bases. CDR1 is SGHTA, CDR2 FQGNSA, per germline.

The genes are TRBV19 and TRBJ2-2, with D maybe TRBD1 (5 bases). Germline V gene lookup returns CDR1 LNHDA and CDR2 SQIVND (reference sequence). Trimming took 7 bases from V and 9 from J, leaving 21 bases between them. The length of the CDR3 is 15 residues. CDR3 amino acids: CASIALEGAFRELFF. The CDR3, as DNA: TGTGCCAGTATAGCCCTAGAAGGGGCGTTTCGGGAGCTGTTTTTT.

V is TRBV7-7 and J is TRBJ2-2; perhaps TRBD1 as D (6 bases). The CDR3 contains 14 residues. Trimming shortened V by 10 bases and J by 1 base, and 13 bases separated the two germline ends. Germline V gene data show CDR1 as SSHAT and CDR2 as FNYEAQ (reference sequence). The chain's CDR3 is CAISGARNTGELFF. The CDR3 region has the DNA TGTGCCATATCAGGGGCCAGGAACACCGGGGAGCTGTTTTTT. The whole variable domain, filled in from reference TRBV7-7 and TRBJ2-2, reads GAGVSQSPRYKVTKRGQDVTLRCDPISSHATLYWYQQALGQGPEFLTYFNYEAQPDKSGLPSDRFSAERPEGSISTLTIQRTEQRDSAMYRCAISGARNTGELFFGEGSRLTVL.

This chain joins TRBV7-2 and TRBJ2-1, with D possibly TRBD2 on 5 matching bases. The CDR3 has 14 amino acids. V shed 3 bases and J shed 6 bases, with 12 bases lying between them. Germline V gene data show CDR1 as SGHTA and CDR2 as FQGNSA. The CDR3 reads CASSFFGGPNEQFF. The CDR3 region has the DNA TGTGCCAGCAGCTTTTTCGGAGGACCCAATGAGCAGTTCTTC.

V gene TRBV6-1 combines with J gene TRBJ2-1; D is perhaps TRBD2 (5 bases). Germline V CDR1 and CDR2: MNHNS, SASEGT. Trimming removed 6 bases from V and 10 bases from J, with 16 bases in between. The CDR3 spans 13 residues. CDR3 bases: TGTGCCAGCAGCTCTTCTAGCTATCACGAGCAGTTCTTC. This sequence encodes CASSSSSYHEQFF.

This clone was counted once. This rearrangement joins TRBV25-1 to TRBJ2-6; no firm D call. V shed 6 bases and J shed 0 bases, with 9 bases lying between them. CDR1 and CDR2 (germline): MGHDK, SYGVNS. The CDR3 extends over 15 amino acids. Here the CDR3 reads CASSPATSGANVLTF. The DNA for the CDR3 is TGTGCCAGCAGCCCGGCCACCTCTGGGGCCAACGTCCTGACTTTC.

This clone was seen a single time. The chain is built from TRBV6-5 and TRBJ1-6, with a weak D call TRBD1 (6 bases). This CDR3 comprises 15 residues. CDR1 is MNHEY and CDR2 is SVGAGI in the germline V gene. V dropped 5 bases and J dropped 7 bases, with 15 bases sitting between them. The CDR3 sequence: CASSRQQGENSPLHF. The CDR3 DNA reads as TGTGCCAGCAGTCGACAACAGGGCGAAAATTCACCCCTCCACTTT.

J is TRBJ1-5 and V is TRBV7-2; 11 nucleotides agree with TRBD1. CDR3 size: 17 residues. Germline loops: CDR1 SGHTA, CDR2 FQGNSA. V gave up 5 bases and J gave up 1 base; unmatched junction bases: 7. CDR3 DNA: TGTGCCAGCAGCCCCCGGACAGGGGGCGCGAGCAATCAGCCCCAGCATTTT. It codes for CASSPRTGGASNQPQHF.

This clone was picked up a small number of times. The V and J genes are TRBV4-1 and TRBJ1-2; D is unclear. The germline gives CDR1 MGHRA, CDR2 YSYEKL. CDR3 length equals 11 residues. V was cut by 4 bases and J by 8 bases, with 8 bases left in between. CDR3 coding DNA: TGCGCCAGCAGCCGAGCAGGAGGCTACACCTTC. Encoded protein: CASSRAGGYTF.

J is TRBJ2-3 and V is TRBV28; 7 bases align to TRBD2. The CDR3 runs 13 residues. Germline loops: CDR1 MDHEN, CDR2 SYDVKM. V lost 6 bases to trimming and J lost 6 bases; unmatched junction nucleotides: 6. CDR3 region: CASSRTRGDTQYF. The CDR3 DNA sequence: TGTGCCAGCAGCCGGACTAGGGGCGATACGCAGTATTTT.

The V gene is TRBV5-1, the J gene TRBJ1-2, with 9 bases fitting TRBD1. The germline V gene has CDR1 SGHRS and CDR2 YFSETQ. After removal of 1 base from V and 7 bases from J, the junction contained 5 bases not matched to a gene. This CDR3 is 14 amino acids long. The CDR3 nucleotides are TGCGCCAGCAGCTTGACCCCGGACAGGGGTGGCTACACCTTC. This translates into CASSLTPDRGGYTF.